The clone carrying this T cell receptor beta chain was observed a handful of times. Its antigen remains unknown. The record originates from a study of T cells in localized non-small cell lung cancer. Profiling relied on immunoSEQ multiplex PCR, and the TCRdb table lists in-frame clones only, not all of them. The table lists some 41,000 clones, roughly 90% of them singletons. The CDR3 is 11 residues long. The ends lost 10 bases at V and 7 bases at J; junction bases unmatched: 5. Germline CDR1 SNHLY, CDR2 FYNNEI. Study-level points and caveats: Adjacent lung exhibited a median of about 57 among the 100 most abundant tumor clones. The highest T cell clonality was in uninvolved adjacent lung, above tumor. Higher T cell density in the blood was associated with longer overall survival, whereas higher adjacent-lung clonality associated with shorter survival.

This chain uses TRBV2 with TRBJ1-2; 8 bases fit TRBD1. Sequencing used PBMCs, obtained before any cancer treatment. This sequence was found in a woman aged 40-70 years with stage II lung adenocarcinoma. CDR3 protein: CANQGAVGYTF. In DNA, the CDR3 is TGTGCCAACCAGGGGGCGGTTGGCTACACCTTC.